Listed here are 9 T cell receptor beta chains from one sample, sequenced in a study of T cells in Graves' hyperthyroidism and ophthalmopathy. Researchers amplified the TCR beta CDR3 regions from RNA transcripts. The HTBI primer set served for first-round RT-PCR of the TCR CDR3. A single record per CDR3 protein comes from TCRdb applying MiXCR to the multiplex PCR reads. Of about 380,000 distinct CDR3 sequences in the sample, roughly 15% were seen once. The sequenced sample was blood. The receptors were sampled from a woman aged 25 to 39 with Graves' ophthalmopathy.

The chain has TRBV5-1 and TRBJ2-2; D uncertain. The V end lost 0 bases, the J end lost 2 bases, and 8 bases lay between the germline ends. Germline V gives CDR1 SGHRS, CDR2 YFSETQ. The CDR3 totals 15 residues. The CDR3 loop reads CASSLGALNTGELFF. CDR3 DNA: TGCGCCAGCAGCTTGGGGGCCTTAAACACCGGGGAGCTGTTTTTT.

At least ten counts were recorded for this clonotype. This sequence joins TRBV27 and TRBJ1-5; D perhaps matches TRBD1 (6 bases). Deletions cut 7 bases from V and 0 bases from J, with 16 bases between. The CDR3 extends over 16 amino acids. Germline CDR1 reads MNHEY; CDR2 reads SMNVEV (reference sequence). CDR3 nucleotides: TGTGCCAGCAAAACAAAGGGGGACCGTAGCAATCAGCCCCAGCATTTT. As protein: CASKTKGDRSNQPQHF.

This clonotype appeared a few times. V gene TRBV5-1 combines with J gene TRBJ1-4, with D maybe TRBD1 (5 bases). The CDR3 loop spans 15 amino acids. Per germline, CDR1 SGHRS and CDR2 YFSETQ. Trimming removed 7 bases from V and 3 bases from J, with 16 bases in between. Here the CDR3 DNA reads TGCGCCAGCGGCCCAAGGGGTTCGGCTAATGAAAAACTGTTTTTT. Its protein is CASGPRGSANEKLFF.

At least ten counts were recorded for this clonotype. The chain recombines TRBV3-1 with TRBJ2-2; 7 nucleotides align to TRBD1. This CDR3 spans 14 amino acids. Looked up from germline, CDR1 is LGHDT and CDR2 is YNNKEL (reference sequence). Unmatched junction bases numbered 2, after V lost 4 bases and J lost 3 bases. This CDR3 reads CASSLGTDTGELFF. The CDR3 nucleotides are TGTGCCAGCAGCCTTGGGACAGACACCGGGGAGCTGTTTTTT.

This clonotype has a count of ten or more. This chain connects TRBV6-2 or TRBV6-3 to TRBJ1-1; no firm D call. V lost 2 bases to trimming and J lost 3 bases, with 4 bases between them. The germline CDR1 and CDR2 sequences are MNHEY and SVGEGT. This CDR3 is built from 12 residues. This CDR3 is CASSYPYTEAFF. The CDR3 DNA reads as TGTGCCAGCAGTTACCCCTACACTGAAGCTTTCTTT.

This clonotype was seen many times. This chain connects TRBV30 to TRBJ2-1; a weak D match, TRBD2 (6 bases). The CDR3 length is 15 residues. CDR1 and CDR2 (germline): GTSNPN, SVGIG (reference sequence). The V end was cut by 4 bases, the J end by 9 bases, with 22 bases between. The CDR3, as DNA: TGTGCCTGGACTGCCGGGACTCCGGTCTCGGGTGAGCAGTTCTTC. Encoded protein: CAWTAGTPVSGEQFF.

This clonotype was recorded at least ten times. The chain carries TRBV28 and TRBJ1-5, with 8 bases that match TRBD1. V was pared by 5 bases and J by 6 bases, with 3 bases of the junction left unmatched. The CDR3 contains 13 residues. Germline V CDR1 and CDR2: MDHEN, SYDVKM. The CDR3 reads CASSPGGFQPQHF. The CDR3 coding sequence is TGTGCCAGCAGTCCAGGGGGCTTTCAGCCCCAGCATTTT.

This clonotype was seen repeatedly, ten times or more. This sequence joins TRBV2 and TRBJ2-2; maybe TRBD1 (6 bases). The CDR3 covers 15 residues. Trimming took 4 bases from V and 4 from J, leaving 13 bases between them. Germline CDR1 reads SNHLY; CDR2 reads FYNNEI. CDR3 sequence reads: CASSVGGSGTGELFF. The DNA of the CDR3 is TGTGCCAGCAGTGTTGGGGGCTCGGGCACCGGGGAGCTGTTTTTT. Based on the CDR3 plus reference TRBV2 and TRBJ2-2, the full variable domain is EPEVTQTPSHQVTQMGQEVILRCVPISNHLYFYWYRQILGQKVEFLVSFYNNEISEKSEIFDDQFSVERPDGSNFTLKIRSTKLEDSAMYFCASSVGGSGTGELFFGEGSRLTVL.

This clonotype turned up a few times. The rearrangement links TRBV20-1 to TRBJ1-2, with TRBD1 identical over 8 bases. Trimming cost V 5 bases and J 7 bases; bases outside gene matches: 9. This CDR3 has 13 amino acids. Germline V gene data show CDR1 as DFQATT and CDR2 as SNEGSKA (reference sequence). The chain's CDR3 is CSAEPGGVGGYTF. In DNA, the CDR3 is TGCAGTGCTGAACCAGGGGGCGTAGGTGGCTACACCTTC.